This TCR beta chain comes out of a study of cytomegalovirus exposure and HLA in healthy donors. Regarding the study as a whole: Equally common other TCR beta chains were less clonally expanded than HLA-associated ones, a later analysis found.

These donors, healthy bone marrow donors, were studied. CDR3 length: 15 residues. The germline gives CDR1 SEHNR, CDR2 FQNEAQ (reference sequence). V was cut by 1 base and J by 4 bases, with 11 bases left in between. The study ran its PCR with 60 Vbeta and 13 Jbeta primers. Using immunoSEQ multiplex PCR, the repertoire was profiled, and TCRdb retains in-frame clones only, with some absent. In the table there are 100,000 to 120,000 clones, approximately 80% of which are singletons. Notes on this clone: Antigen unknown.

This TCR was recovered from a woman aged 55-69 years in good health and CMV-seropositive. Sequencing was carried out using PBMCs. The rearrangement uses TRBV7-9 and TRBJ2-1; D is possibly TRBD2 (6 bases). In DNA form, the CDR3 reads TGTGCCAGCAGCTTAGGCGGGATTAGGTACAATGAGCAGTTCTTC. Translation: CASSLGGIRYNEQFF.